This is a list of T cell receptor beta chains from one sample in a study of CXCR3-negative and CXCR3-positive naive CD8 T cells. Reanalyzing the 5' RACE reads, TCRdb keeps one entry per CDR3 protein, without DNA. This sample's table has tens of thousands of distinct CDR3 sequences. Material for sequencing was naive CXCR3- CD8+ T cells from blood. These receptors originate from a human donor in good health. Some clones in this sample may be carry-over from other donors' samples. The CDR3 runs from the conserved cysteine through the conserved F or W.

V gene	J gene	CDR3 protein
TRBV12-3/TRBV12-4	TRBJ2-5	CASSLPPGQGAYETQYF
TRBV12-3/TRBV12-4	TRBJ2-1	CASSAALQGGEDEQFF
TRBV20-1	TRBJ2-1	CSASHPLAEQFF
TRBV12-3/TRBV12-4	TRBJ2-5	CASSTYVPGETQYF
TRBV6-5	TRBJ1-1	CASPRFMNTEAFF
TRBV7-8	TRBJ2-5	CASSRRGGYGALYQETQYF
TRBV29-1	TRBJ2-7	CSVEEELSDEQYF
TRBV20-1	TRBJ2-7	CSARPELALGLGEQYF
TRBV7-2	TRBJ2-1	CASRSRGPRYEKQFF
TRBV7-9	TRBJ2-1	CASSTGYYNEQFF
TRBV20-1	TRBJ1-1	CSARYPGGTQAFF
TRBV29-1	TRBJ1-4	CTPGEGGEKLFF
TRBV18	TRBJ1-1	CASSPQTSTEAFF
TRBV29-1	TRBJ2-7	CSVDQGFGYEQYF
TRBV28	TRBJ2-1	CASRPDRGNNEQFF
TRBV4-3	TRBJ2-5	CASSQGLRGGHQETQYF
TRBV6-2/TRBV6-3	TRBJ2-7	CASSYPIGTSSSYEQYF
TRBV6-5	TRBJ2-3	CASSYLIPGQGVTDTQYF
TRBV6-5	TRBJ2-1	CASTLLGQAGQEQFF
TRBV27	TRBJ1-1	CASSSLDSTEAFF
TRBV6-5	TRBJ2-7	CASTTPGQSYEQYF
TRBV7-9	TRBJ2-7	CASSPLTGPSNQQYF
TRBV6-5	TRBJ2-5	CASSDLPGTEKETQYF